These T cell receptor beta chains were read from a single sample in a study of post-analysis software for immune sequencing data. TCRdb redid the calling of the PCR reads with MiXCR, one entry per CDR3 protein. In the table there are around 260,000 distinct CDR3 sequences, 36% of which are singletons. Sequenced sample: blood. These receptor sequences come from a girl between 10 and 17 years old with multiple sclerosis. The CDR3 runs from the conserved cysteine through the conserved F or W. A D gene is named only where the DNA matches it firmly. A clone size is listed for some rows: how often the clone was seen (once, few, many), or a class if it is expanded.

v_gene	d_gene	j_gene	abundance	CDR3aa	CDR3nt
TRBV18	TRBD1	TRBJ1-2	many	CASSDRAEGYTF	TGTGCCAGCTCAGACAGGGCGGAAGGCTACACCTTC
TRBV5-1	-	TRBJ2-1	many	CASSLAGGFSNEQFF	TGCGCCAGCAGCTTGGCCGGAGGGTTCTCCAATGAGCAGTTCTTC
TRBV5-1	TRBD1	TRBJ2-3	many	CASSLGQGRNTDTQYF	TGCGCCAGCAGCCTGGGACAGGGGAGAAACACAGATACGCAGTATTTT
TRBV6-1	-	TRBJ2-1	few	CASSLTRANEQFF	TGTGCCAGCAGCCTTACTAGGGCCAATGAGCAGTTCTTC
TRBV4-2	-	TRBJ1-5	once	CASSLGRDSNQPQHF	TGTGCCAGCAGCTTAGGACGGGATAGCAATCAGCCCCAGCATTTT
TRBV4-2	-	TRBJ1-2	-	CASSQDAGAVYGYTF	TGTGCCAGCAGCCAAGATGCGGGGGCTGTCTATGGCTACACCTTC
TRBV7-2	-	TRBJ1-5	-	CASSLAPNQPQHF	TGTGCCAGCAGCTTAGCCCCCAATCAGCCCCAGCATTTT
TRBV4-2	-	TRBJ2-1	-	CASSQDVGEQFF	TGTGCCAGCAGCCAAGATGTCGGGGAGCAGTTCTTC
TRBV18	-	TRBJ1-1	-	CASSPWAVGGSFEAFF	TGTGCCAGCTCACCTTGGGCGGTGGGGGGTTCCTTTGAAGCTTTCTTT
TRBV7-7	TRBD1	TRBJ2-7	-	CASSLGTGGRYEQYF	TGTGCCAGCAGCTTAGGGACAGGAGGCCGCTACGAGCAGTACTTC
TRBV20-1	-	TRBJ2-1	many	CSATGGGLYNEQFF	TGCAGTGCAACTGGAGGGGGCCTCTACAATGAGCAGTTCTTC
TRBV2	-	TRBJ2-3	-	CASSELGGRPQGTQYF	TGTGCCAGCAGTGAACTGGGGGGTAGGCCCCAGGGGACGCAGTATTTT
TRBV5-1	TRBD2	TRBJ2-1	once	CASSPRTSVINEQFF	TGCGCCAGCAGCCCCCGGACTAGCGTGATCAATGAGCAGTTCTTC
TRBV24-1	-	TRBJ2-3	-	CATSDVTSRADTQYF	TGTGCCACCAGTGATGTAACGTCTCGGGCAGATACGCAGTATTTT
TRBV15	TRBD2	TRBJ2-5	-	CATTQGWTSGIDNEQYF	TGTGCCACCACACAGGGGTGGACTAGCGGGATTGACAATGAGCAGTACTTC
TRBV20-1	TRBD2	TRBJ2-3	many	CSASVAGASTDTQYF	TGCAGTGCCTCCGTAGCGGGGGCTAGCACAGATACGCAGTATTTT
TRBV3-1	-	TRBJ2-3	many	CASSLGKGSTDTQYF	TGTGCCAGCAGCCTGGGGAAAGGGAGCACAGATACGCAGTATTTT
TRBV4-2	TRBD2	TRBJ2-1	many	CASSQRLAGGANEQFF	TGTGCCAGCAGCCAACGACTAGCGGGGGGGGCCAATGAGCAGTTCTTC
TRBV6-5	-	TRBJ1-2	few	CASSYGRGFEGYTF	TGTGCCAGCAGTTACGGCAGGGGCTTCGAGGGCTACACCTTC
TRBV12-3/TRBV12-4	-	TRBJ2-7	-	CASSLHWGPYEQYF	TGTGCCAGCAGTCTCCACTGGGGACCCTACGAGCAGTACTTC
TRBV6-6	-	TRBJ2-3	many	CASSYTRSTDTQYF	TGTGCCAGCAGTTATACCCGGAGCACAGATACGCAGTATTTT
TRBV3-1	-	TRBJ2-2	once	CASSRKSGTGELFF	TGTGCCAGCAGTCGGAAAAGCGGCACCGGAGAGCTGTTTTTT
TRBV11-2	TRBD2	TRBJ2-5	-	CASRGLAGGKETQYF	TGTGCCAGCAGGGGACTAGCGGGAGGGAAAGAGACCCAGTACTTC
TRBV12-3/TRBV12-4	-	TRBJ1-5	-	CASSRMGPHNQLQHF	TGTGCCAGCAGTAGGATGGGCCCCCACAATCAGCTCCAGCATTTT
TRBV28	-	TRBJ1-6	few	CASSFRTWPVGNSPLHF	TGTGCCAGCAGTTTCCGAACCTGGCCGGTGGGTAATTCACCCCTCCACTTT
TRBV5-1	-	TRBJ2-2	-	CASSSHQNTGELFF	TGCGCCAGCAGCTCGCACCAGAACACCGGGGAGCTGTTTTTT
TRBV12-3/TRBV12-4	TRBD1	TRBJ2-5	many	CASSLDRGQETQYF	TGTGCCAGCAGCCTGGACAGGGGCCAAGAGACCCAGTACTTC
TRBV20-1	-	TRBJ1-1	-	CSALDGGNTEAFF	TGCAGTGCCTTGGACGGAGGGAACACTGAAGCTTTCTTT
TRBV20-1	-	TRBJ1-3	-	CSARFDRSSGNTIYF	TGCAGTGCTAGATTCGACAGGAGCTCTGGAAACACCATATATTTT
TRBV28	TRBD1	TRBJ2-6	-	CASGSTGAGANVLTF	TGTGCCAGCGGATCCACAGGGGCTGGGGCCAACGTCCTGACTTTC
TRBV10-3	-	TRBJ2-5	once	CAISPGSGETQYF	TGTGCCATCAGTCCGGGCTCTGGAGAGACCCAGTACTTC
TRBV4-1	-	TRBJ1-1	-	CASSQDGQGTPEAFF	TGCGCCAGCAGCCAAGACGGGCAGGGGACCCCTGAAGCTTTCTTT
TRBV3-1	TRBD1	TRBJ2-1	-	CASSQGTGIYNEQFF	TGTGCCAGCAGCCAGGGGACAGGCATTTACAATGAGCAGTTCTTC
TRBV5-1	-	TRBJ2-1	many	CASSSRIAGSPYNEQFF	TGCGCCAGCAGCTCCAGGATAGCTGGCAGTCCATACAATGAGCAGTTCTTC
TRBV4-1	TRBD2	TRBJ2-3	many	CASSQDRLGGRAADTQYF	TGCGCCAGCAGCCAAGATCGTCTGGGAGGGAGGGCAGCAGATACGCAGTATTTT
TRBV20-1	-	TRBJ2-1	few	CSALGQFYEQFF	TGCAGTGCTCTTGGACAGTTCTATGAGCAGTTCTTC
TRBV5-1	TRBD1	TRBJ2-1	few	CASSSSGTGISYNEQFF	TGCGCCAGCAGCTCCTCCGGGACAGGGATATCCTACAATGAGCAGTTCTTC
TRBV7-2	-	TRBJ2-5	many	CASSSAHWAGETQYF	TGTGCCAGCAGCTCGGCCCACTGGGCTGGGGAGACCCAGTACTTC
TRBV7-9	-	TRBJ2-6	-	CASSFKGACGANVLTF	TGTGCCAGCAGCTTTAAAGGCGCTTGTGGGGCCAACGTCCTGACTTTC
TRBV12-3/TRBV12-4	TRBD1	TRBJ1-2	-	CASSLQTGEYGYTF	TGTGCCAGCAGTTTACAGACAGGGGAGTACGGCTACACCTTC
TRBV27	-	TRBJ1-5	-	CASRPPGIGDQPQHF	TGTGCCAGCAGACCTCCGGGCATCGGGGATCAGCCCCAGCATTTT
TRBV6-5	-	TRBJ1-1	-	CASSFLQGNTEAFF	TGTGCCAGCAGTTTCCTGCAGGGAAACACTGAAGCTTTCTTT
TRBV19	TRBD2	TRBJ2-1	-	CASSITSGVSYNEQFF	TGTGCCAGTAGTATAACTAGCGGAGTTTCCTACAATGAGCAGTTCTTC
TRBV7-2	TRBD2	TRBJ2-1	-	CASSVGTSVGNEQFF	TGTGCCAGCAGCGTCGGGACTAGTGTGGGAAATGAGCAGTTCTTC
TRBV7-8	-	TRBJ1-4	-	CASSSDDRGVEKLFF	TGTGCCAGCAGCTCCGATGACAGAGGGGTTGAAAAACTGTTTTTT
TRBV5-1	-	TRBJ2-2	few	CASSEVEPGELFF	TGCGCCAGCAGCGAGGTAGAGCCCGGGGAGCTGTTTTTT
TRBV10-3	-	TRBJ1-2	-	CASSLAERYGYTF	TGTGCCAGCAGTTTAGCCGAAAGATATGGCTACACCTTC
TRBV29-1	TRBD1	TRBJ1-3	-	CSVDEQGVGNTIYF	TGCAGCGTTGATGAACAGGGGGTAGGAAACACCATATATTTT
TRBV28	-	TRBJ2-7	-	CASSSGQNRHEQYF	TGTGCCAGCAGTTCAGGCCAGAACCGGCACGAGCAGTACTTC
TRBV7-8	-	TRBJ2-1	-	CASSLMPSGIADEQFF	TGTGCCAGCAGCTTAATGCCCAGTGGAATAGCGGATGAGCAGTTCTTC
TRBV12-3/TRBV12-4	TRBD1	TRBJ2-1	-	CASSSTPGQGVF	TGTGCCAGCAGTTCAACACCGGGACAGGGGGTCTTC
TRBV7-7	TRBD2	TRBJ2-1	-	CASSKGLAGADEQFF	TGTGCCAGCAGTAAAGGACTAGCGGGGGCGGACGAGCAGTTCTTC
TRBV6-6	-	TRBJ1-1	-	CASSILNTEAFF	TGTGCCAGCAGTATATTGAACACTGAAGCTTTCTTT
TRBV5-1	-	TRBJ2-5	-	CASSLNGTGPQETQYF	TGCGCCAGCAGCTTGAATGGGACTGGGCCGCAAGAGACCCAGTACTTC
TRBV20-1	TRBD2	TRBJ2-5	many	CSARDTTGREGPETQYF	TGCAGTGCTAGAGATACCACCGGGCGGGAGGGCCCGGAGACCCAGTACTTC
TRBV15	TRBD2	TRBJ2-3	many	CATPLGGADTQYF	TGTGCCACTCCCTTGGGGGGGGCAGATACGCAGTATTTT